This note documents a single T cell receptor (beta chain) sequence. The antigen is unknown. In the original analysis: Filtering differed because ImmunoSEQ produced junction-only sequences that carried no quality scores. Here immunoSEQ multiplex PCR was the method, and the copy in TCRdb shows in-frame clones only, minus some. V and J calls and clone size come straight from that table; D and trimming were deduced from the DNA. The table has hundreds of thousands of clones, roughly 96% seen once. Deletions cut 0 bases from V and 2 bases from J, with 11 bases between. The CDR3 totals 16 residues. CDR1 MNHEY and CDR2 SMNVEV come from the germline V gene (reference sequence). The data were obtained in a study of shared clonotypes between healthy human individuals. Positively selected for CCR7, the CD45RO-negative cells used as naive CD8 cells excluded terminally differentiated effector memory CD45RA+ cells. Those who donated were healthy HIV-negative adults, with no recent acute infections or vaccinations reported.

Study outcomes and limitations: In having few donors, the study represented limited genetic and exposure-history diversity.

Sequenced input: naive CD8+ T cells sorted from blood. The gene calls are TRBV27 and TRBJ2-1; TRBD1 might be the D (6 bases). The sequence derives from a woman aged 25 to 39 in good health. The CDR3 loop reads CASSLSRGTTYNEQFF. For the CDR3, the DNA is TGTGCCAGCAGTTTATCAAGGGGGACGACCTACAATGAGCAGTTCTTC.